One sample yielded the 32 T cell receptor beta chains listed below, sequenced in a study of blood T cell repertoires in COVID-19. The repertoire was sequenced with immunoSEQ multiplex PCR; TCRdb's copy has only in-frame clones and lacks some. The sample carries approximately 140,000 clones, roughly 84% recorded once. Source material: peripheral blood. These receptors came from a man aged 60-69 years with acute or convalescent COVID-19.

The chain carries TRBV3-1 (or the pseudogene TRBV3-2) and TRBJ1-4; TRBD1 matches 9 bases. The junction had 8 bases not matched to a gene; V was cut back by 2 bases and J by 7 bases. The CDR3 has 16 amino acids. Germline loops: CDR1 LGHDT, CDR2 YNNKEL (reference sequence). CDR3 sequence reads: CASSQPPDRGFEKLFF. As DNA, the CDR3 is TGTGCCAGCAGCCAACCCCCGGACAGGGGCTTTGAAAAACTGTTTTTT.

The genes are TRBV7-9 and TRBJ2-2, with D tentatively TRBD1 (6 bases). V shed 3 bases and J shed 2 bases, with 7 bases lying between them. The CDR3 is made up of 14 amino acids. In germline, CDR1 is SEHNR, CDR2 FQNEAQ (reference sequence). CDR3 in amino acids: CASSLGHNTGELFF. CDR3 sequence (DNA): TGTGCCAGCAGCTTGGGACACAACACCGGGGAGCTGTTTTTT.

This chain links TRBV9 with TRBJ1-3; D gene uncertain. Between the trimmed V and J ends, which lost 0 bases and 0 bases, there was a span of 10 bases. CDR3 length: 16 residues. Germline loops: CDR1 SGDLS, CDR2 YYNGEE. CDR3 residues: CASSVVSQASGNTIYF. In DNA form, the CDR3 reads TGTGCCAGCAGCGTAGTTTCGCAGGCCTCTGGAAACACCATATATTTT.

CDR3: CASSIGAGTGELFF. DNA for the CDR3: TGTGCCAGTAGTATAGGGGCTGGCACCGGGGAGCTGTTTTTT. The rearrangement uses TRBV19 and TRBJ2-2; D is ambiguous. The germline V gene encodes CDR1 LNHDA and CDR2 SQIVND (reference sequence). CDR3 length equals 14 residues. The V and J ends lost 1 base and 4 bases respectively, with 7 bases between them.

V gene TRBV7-2 combines with J gene TRBJ1-1; D may be TRBD1 (6 bases). CDR3 size: 13 residues. The V and J ends lost 4 bases and 2 bases respectively, with 8 bases between them. Per the germline V gene, CDR1 is SGHTA and CDR2 is FQGNSA. This CDR3 reads CASSSDSNTEAFF. The CDR3 DNA reads as TGTGCCAGCAGCTCGGACAGCAACACTGAAGCTTTCTTT.

The chain carries TRBV4-2 and TRBJ2-6; D is ambiguous. The CDR3 runs 15 residues. Germline CDR1 is LGHNA and CDR2 is YNFKEQ. Trimming took off 4 bases at V and 3 bases at J, with 10 bases between the two ends. The CDR3 region is CASSPQTGGANVLTF. For the CDR3, the DNA is TGTGCCAGCAGCCCCCAGACGGGTGGGGCCAACGTCCTGACTTTC.

The chain joins TRBV29-1 to TRBJ1-2; tentatively, D is TRBD1 (5 bases). CDR3 length: 12 amino acids. V was cut by 7 bases and J by 3 bases, with 12 bases left in between. Germline CDR1 reads SQVTM; CDR2 reads ANQGSEA. CDR3 sequence (DNA): TGCAGCGCCGAGACAGCAGACTATGGCTACACCTTC. Its protein is CSAETADYGYTF.

V usage is TRBV6-6 and J usage is TRBJ2-1; the D gene is possibly TRBD2 (5 bases). Trimming stripped 4 bases from V and 4 bases from J, with 11 bases between. The CDR3 extends over 14 amino acids. Germline V gene data show CDR1 as MNHNY and CDR2 as SVGAGI (reference sequence). Here the CDR3 DNA reads TGTGCCAGCAGTTCTAGCTTGGGGTACAATGAGCAGTTCTTC. It yields the protein CASSSSLGYNEQFF.

The rearrangement joins TRBV5-8 to TRBJ1-4; tentative D call: TRBD1 (5 bases). The CDR3 totals 13 residues. Germline-derived CDR1 and CDR2 are SGHTS and YDEGEE. V was trimmed by 6 bases and J by 8 bases, leaving 14 bases between them. The CDR3 sequence is CASTGQGGEKLFF. As DNA, the CDR3 is TGTGCCAGCACCGGGCAGGGAGGGGAAAAACTGTTTTTT.

The genes are TRBV19 and TRBJ2-3; 16 nucleotides align to TRBD2. V shed 5 bases, J shed 2 bases, and the junction held 7 bases outside the gene matches. This CDR3 region has 18 residues. Germline V gene data show CDR1 as LNHDA and CDR2 as SQIVND (reference sequence). Here the CDR3 DNA reads TGTGCCAGTAGTCCGGGACTAGCGGGGGGGCCCCACACAGATACGCAGTATTTT. Its translation: CASSPGLAGGPHTDTQYF.

This clone turned up a few times. V and J are TRBV18 and TRBJ2-7, with TRBD1 identical over 7 bases. The CDR3 has 15 residues. Germline V lookup: CDR1 KGHSH, CDR2 LQKENI. The trim removed 4 bases at V and 5 bases at J, leaving 11 bases unmatched. The CDR3 loop reads CASSQGGDVDNEQYF. CDR3 coding DNA: TGTGCCAGCTCACAAGGGGGCGACGTCGACAACGAGCAGTACTTC. The variable domain in full, with the rest retrieved from reference TRBV18 and TRBJ2-7, is NAGVMQNPRHLVRRRGQEARLRCSPMKGHSHVYWYRQLPEEGLKFMVYLQKENIIDESGMPKERFSAEFPKEGPSILRIQQVVRGDSAAYFCASSQGGDVDNEQYFGPGTRLTVT.

This chain uses TRBV11-3 with TRBJ2-1; 14 positions agree with TRBD2. This CDR3 has 15 residues. V shed 4 bases, J shed 8 bases, and the junction held 4 bases outside the gene matches. Germline V lookup: CDR1 SGHNT, CDR2 YENEEA. CDR3 sequence (DNA): TGTGCCAGCAGCTCGGGACTAGCGGGAGCGTATGAGCAGTTCTTC. It yields the protein CASSSGLAGAYEQFF.

V gene TRBV27 combines with J gene TRBJ2-6; tentatively, D is TRBD2 (6 bases). The CDR3 spans 15 residues. V was pared by 5 bases and J by 2 bases, with 10 bases between. Germline V lookup: CDR1 MNHEY, CDR2 SMNVEV (reference sequence). The DNA of the CDR3 is TGTGCCAGCAGTATAATAGCGGCTGGGGCCAACGTCCTGACTTTC. Protein: CASSIIAAGANVLTF.

The gene calls are TRBV19 and TRBJ1-6, with D possibly TRBD1 on 6 matching bases. The CDR3 contains 16 residues. V shed 4 bases and J shed 8 bases, with 18 bases lying between them. Germline values: CDR1 LNHDA, CDR2 SQIVND (reference sequence). The CDR3 DNA is TGTGCCAGTAGTACGGACAGTTTCACAGGAGATTCACCCCTCCACTTT. Protein sequence: CASSTDSFTGDSPLHF.

V and J are TRBV5-1 and TRBJ2-5, with 9 bases lining up with TRBD2. Per germline, CDR1 SGHRS and CDR2 YFSETQ. Unmatched junction bases numbered 7, after V lost 6 bases and J lost 4 bases. This CDR3 has 14 amino acids. The CDR3 nucleotides read TGCGCCAGCACCCTAGCGGGAACGCGAGAGACCCAGTACTTC. Translated, it gives CASTLAGTRETQYF.

This chain joins TRBV7-2 and TRBJ2-6, with 10 bases matching TRBD2. Looked up from germline, CDR1 is SGHTA and CDR2 is FQGNSA. CDR3 size: 17 residues. Trimming removed 5 bases from V and 0 bases from J; junction bases left unmatched: 4. CDR3 nucleotides: TGTGCCAGCAGCCAGACTAGCGGGTCCTCTGGGGCCAACGTCCTGACTTTC. Encoded protein: CASSQTSGSSGANVLTF.

This clone has just one count. This rearrangement joins TRBV11-2 to TRBJ2-3; TRBD2 aligns across 9 bases. V trimming: 3 bases; J trimming: 5 bases; junction bases outside the gene matches: 6. This CDR3 is built from 15 residues. CDR1 and CDR2 from the germline V gene are SGHAT and FQNNGV. The CDR3 nucleotides read TGTGCCAGCAGCTTGGCGGGGGGGCGAGGAGATACGCAGTATTTT. It specifies CASSLAGGRGDTQYF.

The rearrangement joins TRBV4-2 to TRBJ2-3; the D gene is possibly TRBD2 (5 bases). Trimming took 4 bases from V and 1 from J, leaving 12 bases between them. Per germline, CDR1 LGHNA and CDR2 YNFKEQ. This CDR3 is 15 amino acids long. CDR3 amino acids: CASSLTRGGTDTQYF. CDR3 in DNA: TGTGCCAGCAGCCTAACCCGGGGAGGCACAGATACGCAGTATTTT.

V gene TRBV29-1 combines with J gene TRBJ1-2, with 7 bases identical to TRBD1. Germline CDR1 and CDR2: SQVTM and ANQGSEA. There are 13 residues in the CDR3. V gave up 7 bases and J gave up 3 bases; unmatched junction bases: 8. CDR3 loop: CSATGVSHYGYTF. The DNA of the CDR3 is TGCAGCGCAACAGGGGTTTCTCACTATGGCTACACCTTC. Full variable domain (outside the CDR3, taken from reference TRBV29-1 and TRBJ1-2): SAVISQKPSRDICQRGTSLTIQCQVDSQVTMMFWYRQQPGQSLTLIATANQGSEATYESGFVIDKFPISRPNLTFSTLTVSNMSPEDSSIYLCSATGVSHYGYTFGSGTRLTVV.

V usage is TRBV19 and J usage is TRBJ1-2; TRBD1 agrees at 8 bases. Germline lookup yields CDR1 LNHDA and CDR2 SQIVND (reference sequence). The CDR3 has 14 amino acids. The V gene end was trimmed by 4 bases and the J gene end by 2 bases; junction bases not matched to a gene: 3. The CDR3 bases are TGTGCCAGTAGTAGGACAGGGCCAAACTATGGCTACACCTTC. Encoded protein: CASSRTGPNYGYTF.

The chain is built from TRBV5-1 and TRBJ2-2; 11 bases map to TRBD1. V shed 8 bases, J shed 1 base, and the junction held 10 bases outside the gene matches. The CDR3 totals 17 residues. Germline values: CDR1 SGHRS, CDR2 YFSETQ. The CDR3 DNA sequence: TGCGCCAGTACCGGGACAGGGGGAGGTGTGAACACCGGGGAGCTGTTTTTT. This sequence encodes CASTGTGGGVNTGELFF.

This clone was counted between two and nine times. This chain joins TRBV6-1 and TRBJ2-7; 11 bases agree with TRBD1. J gave up 4 bases and V 1 base, and 3 bases lay outside the gene matches. Germline CDR1 MNHNS, CDR2 SASEGT. The CDR3 runs 15 residues. CDR3 DNA: TGTGCCAGCAGTGAAGGGACAGGGGGCGTTTACGAGCAGTACTTC. As protein: CASSEGTGGVYEQYF.

V is TRBV27 and J is TRBJ1-1; tentatively, D is TRBD1 (5 bases). Per the germline V gene, CDR1 is MNHEY and CDR2 is SMNVEV (reference sequence). V was clipped by 6 bases and J by 5 bases, with 16 bases between them. CDR3 length: 14 amino acids. The CDR3, as DNA: TGTGCCAGCAGCCGGCGGGGGGGTTGGACTGAAGCTTTCTTT. It is translated as CASSRRGGWTEAFF.

This clone was found once. V is TRBV21-1 and J is TRBJ1-1; the table's D gene call, TRBD1, was not cross checked with the DNA. TRBV21-1 is listed as a pseudogene. This CDR3 is 11 amino acids long. The CDR3 DNA sequence: TGTGCCAGGATAGGGGACACTGAAGCTTTCTTT. Translating it yields CARIGDTEAFF.

This chain joins TRBV9 and TRBJ2-2; D possibly corresponds to TRBD1 (5 bases). Trimming stripped 3 bases from V and 2 bases from J, with 14 bases between. This CDR3 comprises 16 residues. Germline-derived CDR1 and CDR2 are SGDLS and YYNGEE. CDR3 loop: CASSEFSTDNTGELFF. CDR3 sequence (DNA): TGTGCCAGCAGCGAATTCTCGACAGACAACACCGGGGAGCTGTTTTTT.

V gene TRBV6-5 combines with J gene TRBJ1-1, with D unclear. The CDR3 runs to 11 residues. Trimming took off 6 bases at V and 5 bases at J, with 7 bases between the two ends. Germline V gene lookup returns CDR1 MNHEY and CDR2 SVGAGI. The CDR3 is CASRHRTEAFF. CDR3 nucleotide sequence: TGTGCCAGCAGACACAGAACTGAAGCTTTCTTT.

V and J are TRBV21-1 and TRBJ1-3; whether TRBD1, the table's D call, matches the DNA was not checked. TRBV21-1 is termed a pseudogene. The CDR3 spans 17 residues. CDR3 in amino acids: CASSNERTGATGNTIYF. The CDR3 DNA reads as TGTGCCAGCAGCAATGAGAGGACAGGGGCGACTGGAAACACCATATATTTT.

This clone was counted a single time. This sequence joins TRBV19 and TRBJ2-7; 7 bases map to TRBD2. The ends lost 9 bases at V and 2 bases at J; junction bases unmatched: 10. CDR1 and CDR2 (germline): LNHDA, SQIVND (reference sequence). The CDR3 is made up of 14 amino acids. This CDR3 is CARDGREIPYEQYF. Written as DNA, the CDR3 is TGTGCCAGGGATGGGAGGGAGATACCCTACGAGCAGTACTTC. The whole variable domain, filled in from reference TRBV19 and TRBJ2-7, reads DGGITQSPKYLFRKEGQNVTLSCEQNLNHDAMYWYRQDPGQGLRLIYYSQIVNDFQKGDIAEGYSVSREKKESFPLTVTSAQKNPTAFYLCARDGREIPYEQYFGPGTRLTVT.

The gene calls are TRBV3-1 (or the pseudogene TRBV3-2) and TRBJ1-4; TRBD1 matches 8 bases. V lost 3 bases and J lost 8; bases outside the gene matches: 5. The CDR3 is 14 amino acids. CDR1 and CDR2 (germline): LGHDT, YNNKEL (reference sequence). CDR3 DNA sequence: TGTGCCAGCAGCCAGACAGGGGTTGGGGAAAAACTGTTTTTT. Protein product: CASSQTGVGEKLFF.

The rearrangement links TRBV6-2 or TRBV6-3 to TRBJ1-3; TRBD1 matches 7 bases. This CDR3 spans 16 amino acids. Germline V lookup: CDR1 MNHEY, CDR2 SVGEGT. The V and J ends lost 2 bases and 4 bases, in that order; junction bases with no gene match: 8. This chain's CDR3 is CASSYPTGLGGNTIYF. The CDR3 DNA reads TGTGCCAGCAGTTACCCGACAGGGTTGGGAGGAAACACCATATATTTT.

Here the CDR3 reads CASSPDSSSGNTIYF. The CDR3 coding sequence is TGTGCCAGCAGCCCGGACAGCTCCTCTGGAAACACCATATATTTT. This rearrangement joins TRBV6-5 to TRBJ1-3, with a weak D call TRBD1 (6 bases). This CDR3 comprises 15 residues. Per germline, CDR1 MNHEY and CDR2 SVGAGI. V lost 6 bases and J 0 bases, leaving 12 bases between the germline ends.

The gene calls are TRBV29-1 and TRBJ2-7, with 8 bases identical to TRBD1. Germline CDR1 is SQVTM and CDR2 is ANQGSEA. The CDR3 extends over 13 amino acids. V was pared by 6 bases and J by 3 bases, with 7 bases of the junction left unmatched. In DNA, the CDR3 is TGCAGCGTCTCGACAGGGGTTGGCTACGAGCAGTACTTC. Translated: CSVSTGVGYEQYF.